This TCR beta chain comes out of a study of breast tumors, draining lymph nodes, adjacent tissues. The ends were cut back, 6 bases at V and 6 bases at J, with 24 bases in the middle. The CDR3 is 16 amino acids. The germline V gene encodes CDR1 MNHNY and CDR2 SVGAGI (reference sequence). TCRdb re-called the multiplex PCR reads with MiXCR, one entry per CDR3 protein. Of about 15,000 distinct CDR3 sequences in the sample, less than 65% were seen once. Note on this clonotype: Its antigen remains unidentified.

Points from the study as a whole: Tumor repertoires ranked between lymph nodes and nontumor tissue in diversity, with V and J gene preferences.

V usage is TRBV6-6 and J usage is TRBJ2-7; D remains unclear. The sample taken for sequencing was tumor-adjacent breast tissue. This TCR came from a female donor with breast cancer. Some clones in this sample may be carry-over from other donors' samples. This CDR3 is CASSPNPASGSLEQYF. CDR3 in DNA: TGTGCCAGCAGCCCTAACCCAGCGTCCGGCTCCCTCGAGCAGTACTTC.